This T cell receptor (beta chain) was documented in a study of blood T cell repertoires in COVID-19. About the research overall: Italy, Spain and the United States were the sources of the convalescent and acute COVID-19 samples. Nucleic acid was either cDNA or gDNA, and it came from T cells, B-cell-depleted T cells, or PBMCs.

Generated by immunoSEQ multiplex PCR, the TCRdb table keeps only in-frame clones and is missing some. This table holds roughly 290,000 clones, over 75% found once. Grouping used clinical history reported by participants in a survey and questionnaire. Cohort 3 donors were reported recovered after two negative PCRs, clearance, or symptom resolution. The V segment lost 6 bases and the J segment 2 bases; nucleotides outside the gene matches: 9. This CDR3 has 15 residues. CDR1 is PRHDT and CDR2 is FYEKMQ in the germline V gene (reference sequence). This TCR derives from a man aged 30 to 39 who had recovered from COVID-19. The sequenced sample was PBMCs or T cells enriched from blood (not recorded which). The gene calls are TRBV13 and TRBJ2-5; 7 bases match TRBD2. The chain's CDR3 is CASSRGRDYQETQYF. DNA of the CDR3: TGTGCCAGCAGTCGGGGCCGGGACTATCAAGAGACCCAGTACTTC.